What follows is one TCR beta chain and its context. Profiled with immunoSEQ multiplex PCR; TCRdb holds only in-frame clones, not every one. The table has 250,000 to 350,000 clones, around 90% seen once. The data are from a study of blood T cell repertoires in COVID-19. Study overall: Sources were T cells, B-cell-depleted T cells, or PBMCs; the material itself was cDNA or gDNA.

The CDR3 loop spans 14 amino acids. Germline assignment: CDR1 SNHLY and CDR2 FYNNEI. Trimming took 4 bases from V and 7 from J; bases not matched to a gene: 6. A Seattle source enrolled patients during active infection and followed them longitudinally. What was sequenced was peripheral blood. The source is a woman aged 25 to 39 with COVID-19, enrolled during active disease. The gene calls are TRBV2 and TRBJ2-1; 8 nucleotides match TRBD2. CDR3 amino acids: CASSVERESNEQFF. The CDR3 bases are TGTGCCAGCAGTGTCGAGCGGGAGTCGAATGAGCAGTTCTTC.